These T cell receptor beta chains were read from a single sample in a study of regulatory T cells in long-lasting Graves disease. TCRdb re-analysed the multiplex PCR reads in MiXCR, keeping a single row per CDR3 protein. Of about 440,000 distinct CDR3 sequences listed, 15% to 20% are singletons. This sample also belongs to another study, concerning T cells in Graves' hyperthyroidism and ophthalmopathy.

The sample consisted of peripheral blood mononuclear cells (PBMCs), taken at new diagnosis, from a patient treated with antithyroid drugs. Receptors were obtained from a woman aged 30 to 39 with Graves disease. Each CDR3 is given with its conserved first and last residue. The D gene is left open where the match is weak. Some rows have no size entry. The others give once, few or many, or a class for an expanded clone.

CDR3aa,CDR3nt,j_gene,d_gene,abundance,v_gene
CASSYRGQLTDTQYF,TGTGCCAGCAGTTACAGGGGCCAATTAACAGATACGCAGTATTTT,TRBJ2-3,.,.,TRBV6-8
CATSDFGEHEQFF,TGTGCCACCAGTGATTTTGGGGAGCATGAGCAGTTCTTC,TRBJ2-1,.,many,TRBV24-1
CATSDRTGATGETQYF,TGTGCCACCAGTGACCGCACCGGGGCCACAGGGGAGACCCAGTACTTC,TRBJ2-5,.,many,TRBV24-1
CASSFWCEARRNEQFF,TGTGCCAGCAGCTTCTGGTGTGAAGCTCGGCGCAATGAGCAGTTCTTC,TRBJ2-1,.,few,TRBV7-3
CASSLRGALHF,TGTGCCAGCAGTCTCCGAGGGGCCCTCCACTTT,TRBJ1-6,.,few,TRBV6-1
CASSTQGQGAYEQYF,TGTGCCAGCAGCACCCAGGGCCAGGGGGCCTACGAGCAGTACTTC,TRBJ2-7,TRBD1,.,TRBV7-2
CASKGGTYEQYF,TGTGCCAGTAAAGGGGGCACCTACGAGCAGTACTTC,TRBJ2-7,TRBD1,.,TRBV19
CASSGTRNTGELFF,TGTGCCAGTTCAGGGACTCGAAACACCGGGGAGCTGTTTTTT,TRBJ2-2,.,.,TRBV19
CASRTGGPDSYNEQFF,TGTGCCAGTAGAACGGGAGGGCCGGACTCCTACAATGAGCAGTTCTTC,TRBJ2-1,TRBD2,few,TRBV19
CASSLGRRGFVDEKLFF,TGTGCCAGCAGCTTAGGGCGGAGGGGTTTTGTCGATGAAAAACTGTTTTTT,TRBJ1-4,.,.,TRBV7-6
CATSDSRIGGAGTGELFF,TGTGCCACCAGTGACTCTCGGATCGGGGGGGCGGGCACCGGGGAGCTGTTTTTT,TRBJ2-2,TRBD2,.,TRBV24-1
CASTDRRNEKLFF,TGTGCCAGCACCGACAGGCGCAATGAAAAACTGTTTTTT,TRBJ1-4,.,many,TRBV5-6
CASRTAQGALLYEQYF,TGTGCCAGCAGGACGGCACAGGGGGCTCTCCTCTACGAGCAGTACTTC,TRBJ2-7,TRBD1,many,TRBV2
CASSPGRQGQETQYF,TGTGCCAGCTCACCAGGGAGACAGGGACAAGAGACCCAGTACTTC,TRBJ2-5,TRBD1,.,TRBV18
CASSQDLLAGGRAYEQYF,TGTGCCAGCAGCCAAGACCTACTAGCGGGAGGTCGGGCCTACGAGCAGTACTTC,TRBJ2-7,TRBD2,many,TRBV3-1
CASSRSGTGYTGRQYF,TGTGCCAGCAGCCGGTCCGGGACTGGATATACAGGGCGGCAGTACTTC,TRBJ2-7,.,many,TRBV3-1
CSAREGREYGYTF,TGCAGTGCTAGAGAGGGCAGGGAGTATGGCTACACCTTC,TRBJ1-2,.,many,TRBV20-1
CASGVDTEAFF,TGTGCCAGCGGCGTGGACACTGAAGCTTTCTTT,TRBJ1-1,.,once,TRBV6-1
CASSLDTWRFF,TGCGCCAGCAGCTTGGACACCTGGCGGTTCTTC,TRBJ2-1,.,many,TRBV5-1
CSAIKAGDGDEQFF,TGCAGTGCTATCAAAGCGGGAGATGGCGATGAGCAGTTCTTC,TRBJ2-1,TRBD2,.,TRBV20-1
CASSGTGLAFDEQSF,TGTGCCAGCAGCGGAACGGGACTAGCGTTTGACGAGCAGTCCTTC,TRBJ2-7,TRBD2,.,TRBV5-6
CAGRGQANSPLHF,TGTGCCGGAAGGGGGCAGGCGAATTCACCCCTCCACTTT,TRBJ1-6,TRBD1,.,TRBV30
CASSLSGTHEQFF,TGCGCCAGCAGCTTATCCGGGACGCATGAGCAGTTCTTC,TRBJ2-1,.,many,TRBV5-1
CASYKAQGDSTNTEAFF,TGTGCCAGCTACAAAGCACAGGGGGATAGTACGAACACTGAAGCTTTCTTT,TRBJ1-1,TRBD1,many,TRBV2
CASSWGLAANYEQYF,TGCGCCAGCAGCTGGGGACTAGCGGCAAACTACGAGCAGTACTTC,TRBJ2-7,TRBD2,many,TRBV5-1
CASTLGDYPNEQFF,TGTGCCAGCACTCTTGGGGACTACCCCAATGAGCAGTTCTTC,TRBJ2-1,TRBD2,few,TRBV9
CSVGGRANTEAFF,TGCAGCGTTGGAGGCAGGGCGAACACTGAAGCTTTCTTT,TRBJ1-1,.,many,TRBV29-1
CASSPILGHTEAFF,TGTGCCAGCTCACCTATATTGGGGCACACTGAAGCTTTCTTT,TRBJ1-1,.,few,TRBV18
CASSLGIGGNEQFF,TGTGCCAGTAGTCTTGGTATCGGGGGCAATGAGCAGTTCTTC,TRBJ2-1,.,.,TRBV19
CASRSGQLTEAFF,TGTGCCAGCAGGTCCGGACAGCTCACTGAAGCTTTCTTT,TRBJ1-1,.,many,TRBV11-2
CASSKTDQPQHF,TGTGCCAGCAGCAAAACCGATCAGCCCCAGCATTTT,TRBJ1-5,.,many,TRBV7-2
CASSGLGGELFF,TGTGCCAGCAGTGGCCTAGGCGGGGAGCTGTTTTTT,TRBJ2-2,.,.,TRBV6-1
CASSLTGPESEPQHF,TGCGCCAGCAGCTTGACCGGGCCGGAGAGTGAGCCCCAGCATTTT,TRBJ1-5,.,few,TRBV5-1
CASSLLGRETLHF,TGTGCCAGCAGTTTATTGGGCAGGGAGACCCTCCACTTT,TRBJ1-6,.,.,TRBV27
CSARSFANTGELFF,TGCAGTGCCCGGAGCTTCGCGAACACCGGGGAGCTGTTTTTT,TRBJ2-2,.,few,TRBV20-1
CASRHPYSGTGDEEEGYTF,TGTGCCAGTAGACACCCTTACTCCGGGACAGGGGATGAAGAGGAAGGCTACACCTTC,TRBJ1-2,TRBD1,.,TRBV19
CSASGRARSYNEQFF,TGCAGTGCTAGCGGGAGGGCCAGGAGTTACAATGAGCAGTTCTTC,TRBJ2-1,TRBD2,many,TRBV20-1
CASSILIGPYEQSF,TGTGCCAGTAGTATATTAATCGGGCCCTATGAGCAGTCCTTC,TRBJ2-1,.,.,TRBV19
CASSFQGASTGELFF,TGTGCCAGCAGTTTTCAGGGGGCAAGCACCGGGGAGCTGTTTTTT,TRBJ2-2,TRBD1,few,TRBV25-1
CASSPRGRAVYNEQFF,TGTGCCAGCTCCCCCCGGGGCAGGGCCGTCTACAATGAGCAGTTCTTC,TRBJ2-1,.,.,TRBV18
CASSSYRGSYGYTF,TGTGCCAGCAGTTCGTACAGGGGGAGCTATGGCTACACCTTC,TRBJ1-2,TRBD1,.,TRBV27
CASSRTGVPQPQHF,TGTGCCAGCAGCAGGACAGGGGTCCCTCAGCCCCAGCATTTT,TRBJ1-5,TRBD1,.,TRBV11-2
CASSERDRTDYGYTF,TGTGCCAGCAGCGAACGGGACAGGACAGACTATGGCTACACCTTC,TRBJ1-2,TRBD1,.,TRBV7-8
CSARDGDRVLYYTF,TGCAGTGCTAGAGATGGGGACAGGGTCCTATACTACACCTTC,TRBJ1-2,TRBD1,many,TRBV20-1
CASLLAGGADTQYF,TGCGCCAGCCTGCTAGCGGGAGGCGCAGATACGCAGTATTTT,TRBJ2-3,TRBD2,few,TRBV5-1
CSAPLTGEGNQPQHF,TGCAGTGCTCCGCTTACAGGGGAGGGCAATCAGCCCCAGCATTTT,TRBJ1-5,TRBD1,few,TRBV20-1
CASSQGASGSYEQYF,TGTGCCAGCAGCCAAGGGGCTAGCGGGAGCTACGAGCAGTACTTC,TRBJ2-7,TRBD2,few,TRBV7-3
CSAVRQGHQPQHF,TGCAGTGCCGTGCGACAGGGCCATCAGCCCCAGCATTTT,TRBJ1-5,TRBD1,.,TRBV20-1
CASSETRKEEQYF,TGTGCCAGCAGTGAAACCCGCAAGGAGGAGCAGTACTTC,TRBJ2-7,.,many,TRBV2
CASSQEAGGNQPQHF,TGTGCCAGCAGCCAAGAGGCAGGGGGCAATCAGCCCCAGCATTTT,TRBJ1-5,.,few,TRBV3-1
CSARDAGLSYEQYF,TGCAGTGCTAGAGATGCGGGCCTCTCCTACGAGCAGTACTTC,TRBJ2-7,.,many,TRBV20-1
CASSRRDRVHNNYGYTF,TGTGCCAGCAGCCGCCGGGACAGGGTGCATAATAACTATGGCTACACCTTC,TRBJ1-2,TRBD1,.,TRBV6-1
CASSSRDRIMYGYTF,TGTGCCAGCAGTTCCCGGGACAGGATAATGTATGGCTACACCTTC,TRBJ1-2,TRBD1,once,TRBV27